The 18 T cell receptor beta chains in this list originate from one sample, sequenced in a study of Ad26.COV2.S vaccination and SARS-CoV-2 variants. Sequencing was performed with immunoSEQ multiplex PCR; in TCRdb, only in-frame clones are kept and a portion is missing. The top ten clones hold less than 4% of a sample with about 350,000 clones, roughly 81% of them seen once. Treatment indicated: 19 received Ad26.COV2.S at low or high dose, single or two shots; about 5 received placebo; per-sample allocation not given. Sampling took place 63 days after the first vaccine or placebo injection. The sample consisted of peripheral blood, taken in a trial of Ad26.COV2.S vaccine versus placebo. These TCRs come from a person aged 18 to 59 who received the Ad26.COV2.S COVID-19 vaccine or a placebo.

V and J are TRBV14 and TRBJ2-1; D may be TRBD2 (5 bases). Trimming took 1 base from V and 4 from J, leaving 8 bases between them. CDR1 and CDR2 from the germline V gene are SGHDN and FVKESK. The CDR3 spans 14 residues. The CDR3 here is CASSQAPGYNEQFF. The CDR3 DNA reads as TGTGCCAGCAGCCAAGCCCCGGGGTACAATGAGCAGTTCTTC.

This clone is a singleton in its sample. In nucleotides, the CDR3 is TGTGCCAGCAGCTTAGCGTTTTCGTCAGGATGGACTGAAGCTTTCTTT. Protein product: CASSLAFSSGWTEAFF. The chain carries TRBV7-8 and TRBJ1-1; no definite D call. The V and J ends lost 0 bases and 5 bases respectively, with 16 bases between them. Germline CDR1 is SGHVS and CDR2 is FQNEAQ. CDR3 size: 16 residues.

CDR3 DNA sequence: TGTGCCAGTAGTCCTCTTGACGGGACCCAGTACTTC. This encodes CASSPLDGTQYF. The V gene is TRBV19, the J gene TRBJ2-5, with D unclear. Trimming shortened V by 5 bases and J by 7 bases, and 11 bases separated the two germline ends. The germline CDR1 and CDR2 sequences are LNHDA and SQIVND (reference sequence). The CDR3 contains 12 residues. The variable domain in full, completed from reference TRBV19 and TRBJ2-5, reads DGGITQSPKYLFRKEGQNVTLSCEQNLNHDAMYWYRQDPGQGLRLIYYSQIVNDFQKGDIAEGYSVSREKKESFPLTVTSAQKNPTAFYLCASSPLDGTQYFGPGTRLLVL.

This clone came up many times. The chain has TRBV7-9 and TRBJ2-1; D is undetermined. Trimming pared 5 bases from V and 5 bases from J, leaving 16 bases between. The CDR3 has 15 amino acids. Germline V gene data show CDR1 as SEHNR and CDR2 as FQNEAQ (reference sequence). The CDR3 spells CASSPVGFPHNEQFF. CDR3 nucleotide sequence: TGTGCCAGCAGCCCGGTCGGGTTTCCCCACAATGAGCAGTTCTTC.

Written as DNA, the CDR3 is TGTGCCAGCAGCGTCCGGGGCCCTGGGGAGACCCAGTACTTC. Translating gives CASSVRGPGETQYF. The V and J genes are TRBV5-6 and TRBJ2-5; the D call may be TRBD1 or TRBD2 (5 bases each). The germline V and J ends were trimmed by 4 bases and 5 bases, with 15 bases remaining between them. The CDR3 is made up of 14 amino acids. The germline V gene encodes CDR1 SGHDT and CDR2 YYEEEE.

The chain has TRBV5-6 and TRBJ1-2, with 7 nucleotides matching TRBD1. Trimming cost V 4 bases and J 3 bases; bases outside gene matches: 6. The length of the CDR3 is 14 residues. The V gene's germline CDR1 is SGHDT and CDR2 YYEEEE. For the CDR3, the DNA is TGTGCCAGCAGCCTCGGGACAGCTCACTATGGCTACACCTTC. Amino acid sequence: CASSLGTAHYGYTF.

The genes are TRBV18 and TRBJ2-5; either TRBD1 or TRBD2 may fit D (5 bases each). V was trimmed by 2 bases and J by 4 bases, leaving 8 bases between them. The CDR3 extends over 13 amino acids. Germline V gene sequence: CDR1 KGHSH, CDR2 LQKENI. The CDR3 loop is CASSPSGRETQYF. CDR3 DNA: TGTGCCAGCTCACCATCGGGGCGAGAGACCCAGTACTTC.

The rearrangement links TRBV7-6 to TRBJ2-7; TRBD1 matches at 9 bases. The CDR3 is 12 residues long. After removal of 8 bases from V and 6 bases from J, the junction contained 5 bases not matched to a gene. The germline V gene has CDR1 SGHVS and CDR2 FNYEAQ. The CDR3 sequence: CASGGGQGEQYF. In DNA form, the CDR3 reads TGTGCCAGCGGGGGGGGACAGGGCGAGCAGTACTTC. The complete variable domain, with remaining parts taken from reference TRBV7-6 and TRBJ2-7, reads GAGVSQSPRYKVTKRGQDVALRCDPISGHVSLYWYRQALGQGPEFLTYFNYEAQQDKSGLPNDRFSAERPEGSISTLTIQRTEQRDSAMYRCASGGGQGEQYFGPGTRLTVT.

As DNA, the CDR3 is TGTGCCAGCAGCTGGGCTTCCGGGACGGTGGACTATGGCTACACCTTC. It encodes CASSWASGTVDYGYTF. This rearrangement joins TRBV5-5 to TRBJ1-2; tentatively, D is TRBD1 (5 bases). The germline V gene encodes CDR1 SGHKS and CDR2 YYEKEE (reference sequence). Trimming left V 3 bases short and J 3 bases short, with 18 bases between. This CDR3 is built from 16 residues.

V and J are TRBV2 and TRBJ1-2, with 9 bases matching TRBD1. Germline V gene data show CDR1 as SNHLY and CDR2 as FYNNEI. The CDR3 sequence is 14 residues long. V lost 4 bases and J lost 8; bases outside the gene matches: 8. CDR3 residues: CASSGDRGTGGYTF. Here the CDR3 DNA reads TGTGCCAGCAGTGGAGACAGGGGGACAGGAGGCTACACCTTC.

V usage is TRBV7-2 and J usage is TRBJ1-2; no reliable D call. The CDR3 consists of 15 residues. CDR1 is SGHTA and CDR2 is FQGNSA in the germline V gene. The V end lost 5 bases, the J end lost 6 bases, and 19 bases lay between the germline ends. The CDR3 spells CASSPQVGGRNGYTF. The CDR3, as DNA: TGTGCCAGCAGCCCCCAGGTGGGCGGACGAAATGGCTACACCTTC.

This rearrangement joins TRBV18 to TRBJ1-5; D is undetermined. In germline, CDR1 is KGHSH, CDR2 LQKENI. The V and J ends lost 2 bases and 3 bases respectively, with 5 bases between them. The CDR3 totals 13 residues. The CDR3 nucleotides are TGTGCCAGCTCACCAGCTTTCAATCAGCCCCAGCATTTT. Translating gives CASSPAFNQPQHF.

The chain combines TRBV30 with TRBJ2-1; TRBD2 is a possible D gene (6 bases). The V gene's germline CDR1 is GTSNPN and CDR2 SVGIG (reference sequence). This CDR3 is 14 amino acids long. V lost 2 bases and J 7 bases, leaving 15 bases between the germline ends. CDR3 sequence (DNA): TGTGCCTGGAGTCCTTTGCTTGGGGGGAATGAGCAGTTCTTC. This sequence encodes CAWSPLLGGNEQFF. Full variable domain (outside the CDR3, taken from reference TRBV30 and TRBJ2-1): SQTIHQWPATLVQPVGSPLSLECTVEGTSNPNLYWYRQAAGRGLQLLFYSVGIGQISSEVPQNLSASRPQDRQFILSSKKLLLSDSGFYLCAWSPLLGGNEQFFGPGTRLTVL.

This clone has a handful of counts. This rearrangement joins TRBV7-2 to TRBJ2-2, with D uncertain. Trimming took off 0 bases at V and 5 bases at J, with 10 bases between the two ends. In germline, CDR1 is SGHTA, CDR2 FQGNSA. This CDR3 has 15 residues. The CDR3 DNA reads as TGTGCCAGCAGCTTAGCCAGTGGGCGGACCGGGGAGCTGTTTTTT. Translated, it gives CASSLASGRTGELFF.

This clone was seen only once. V gene TRBV7-2 combines with J gene TRBJ1-2; D remains ambiguous. V was clipped by 10 bases and J by 2 bases, with 17 bases between them. The CDR3 covers 14 residues. Germline loops: CDR1 SGHTA, CDR2 FQGNSA. This CDR3 is CAMGYAGRNYGYTF. CDR3 in DNA: TGTGCCATGGGCTATGCGGGGAGAAACTATGGCTACACCTTC.

The chain carries TRBV19 and TRBJ1-3; D not certain. V was cut by 4 bases and J by 7 bases, with 11 bases left in between. CDR1 and CDR2 from the germline V gene are LNHDA and SQIVND (reference sequence). The CDR3 spans 13 residues. Here the CDR3 DNA reads TGTGCCAGTAGTACTGGAAGGGCCAACACCATATATTTT. Residues: CASSTGRANTIYF.

The rearrangement links TRBV2 to TRBJ2-1, with a weak D call TRBD2 (6 bases). The V end was cut by 8 bases, the J end by 2 bases, with 19 bases between. The CDR3 totals 16 residues. Germline V gives CDR1 SNHLY, CDR2 FYNNEI. The chain's CDR3 is CASLAGLDLTYNEQFF. CDR3 DNA: TGTGCCAGCCTGGCGGGGTTGGACTTAACCTACAATGAGCAGTTCTTC.

This clone appeared a few times. The CDR3 region is CASNPGQGMGQPQHF. For the CDR3, the DNA is TGTGCCAGCAACCCCGGACAGGGGATGGGGCAGCCCCAGCATTTT. This sequence joins TRBV6-2 or TRBV6-3 and TRBJ1-5, with 9 positions matching TRBD1. CDR3 length equals 15 residues. Germline V gene lookup returns CDR1 MNHEY and CDR2 SVGEGT. With V trimmed by 7 bases and J by 7 bases, 11 bases remained unmatched.